This entry is about one T cell receptor beta chain. Its antigen remains unknown. The sample is drawn from a study of cytomegalovirus exposure and HLA in healthy donors. The CDR3 extends over 15 amino acids. V was pared by 4 bases and J by 4 bases, with 6 bases of the junction left unmatched. CDR1 is SGHKS and CDR2 is YYEKEE in the germline V gene (reference sequence). Only in-frame clones appear in the TCRdb table, and some are missing; sequencing was by immunoSEQ multiplex PCR. The sample has about 74,000 clones, nearly 95% seen once. Whole-study findings and limits: Some TCR beta chains (more than 150 of them) were listed as cytomegalovirus-associated. Clusters of TCRs from the first cohort tended to co-occur in the 120 validation repertoires (as a later analysis found). For most TCR sequences rarity was the rule, although some public TCRs occurred in many donors.

The V call is TRBV5-5, the J call TRBJ1-3, with 9 bases that match TRBD1. Sequencing was done on a sample of PBMCs. The source of this sequence is a man in his late teens or twenties in good health and CMV-seropositive. This CDR3 reads CASSLYRGPGNTIYF. CDR3 bases: TGTGCCAGCAGCCTATACAGGGGGCCCGGAAACACCATATATTTT.